This passage covers 14 T cell receptor beta chains from one sample sequenced in a study of T cell responses to AZD1222 COVID-19 vaccine. The assay was immunoSEQ multiplex PCR, and TCRdb's table has in-frame clones only and misses some. The repertoire has about 110,000 clones, 89% of them found once; the top ten carry about 40%. Sequencing used peripheral blood, obtained 28 days after the second AZD1222 dose. The receptors were sampled from an adult who received the AZD1222 COVID-19 vaccine.

The chain couples TRBV7-9 to TRBJ2-7; D gene uncertain. V was pared by 7 bases and J by 1 base, with 11 bases between. CDR1 is SEHNR, CDR2 FQNEAQ, per germline (reference sequence). The CDR3 extends over 13 amino acids. The CDR3 nucleotides are TGTGCCAGCACCTCCCCTCAGTCCTACGAGCAGTACTTC. Translated, it gives CASTSPQSYEQYF.

The rearrangement uses TRBV3-1 (or the pseudogene TRBV3-2) and TRBJ1-2; TRBD1 matches at 9 bases. Germline CDR1 is LGHDT and CDR2 is YNNKEL (reference sequence). J lost 8 bases, V lost 4 bases, and 5 bases had no gene match. The CDR3 spans 13 residues. This CDR3 reads CASSPGQGGGYTF. The CDR3 coding sequence is TGTGCCAGCAGCCCGGGACAGGGCGGGGGCTACACCTTC.

V and J are TRBV5-1 and TRBJ2-5, with D possibly TRBD1 on 6 matching bases. The CDR3 has 13 amino acids. Germline loops: CDR1 SGHRS, CDR2 YFSETQ. The V end lost 5 bases, the J end lost 5 bases, and 13 bases lay between the germline ends. CDR3 residues: CASRRDKGETQYF. Here the CDR3 DNA reads TGCGCCAGCAGGAGGGACAAAGGGGAGACCCAGTACTTC.

The chain uses TRBV27 and TRBJ2-2; 9 bases are shared with TRBD2. The CDR3 sequence is 16 residues long. Germline trimming cut 5 bases from V and 1 base from J; bases unmatched to any gene: 5. Germline CDR1 and CDR2: MNHEY and SMNVEV (reference sequence). The CDR3 protein is CASSTPTSGNTGELFF. The CDR3, as DNA: TGTGCCAGCAGTACTCCGACTAGCGGGAACACCGGGGAGCTGTTTTTT.

This sequence joins TRBV5-4 and TRBJ2-6; no clear D gene. CDR1 is SGHNT and CDR2 is YYREEE in the germline V gene (reference sequence). This CDR3 is 13 amino acids long. V lost 8 bases and J lost 1, with 7 bases in between. DNA for the CDR3: TGTGCCAGAGGCGGATCTGGGGCCAACGTCCTGACTTTC. The encoded protein is CARGGSGANVLTF.

The rearrangement uses TRBV6-5 and TRBJ2-1, with D perhaps TRBD1 (6 bases). The germline gives CDR1 MNHEY, CDR2 SVGAGI. The CDR3 runs to 14 residues. V was pared by 7 bases and J by 0 bases, with 10 bases between. CDR3 amino acids: CASNQGGSYNEQFF. The CDR3, as DNA: TGTGCCAGCAACCAAGGGGGCTCCTACAATGAGCAGTTCTTC.

The gene calls are TRBV15 and TRBJ1-1; D call uncertain. This CDR3 has 16 residues. The germline CDR1 and CDR2 sequences are LNHNV and YYDKDF (reference sequence). The V end lost 3 bases, the J end lost 1 base, and 15 bases lay between the germline ends. This CDR3 is CATSRPGLLGNTEAFF. The CDR3 DNA is TGTGCCACCAGCAGGCCCGGGCTCCTCGGGAACACTGAAGCTTTCTTT.

The rearrangement joins TRBV7-3 to TRBJ2-3, with TRBD2 matching 8 bases. Germline CDR1 is SGHTA and CDR2 is FQGTGA. The CDR3 sequence is 13 residues long. V shed 8 bases, J shed 6 bases, and the junction held 7 bases outside the gene matches. CDR3 amino acids: CASGGTSLDTQYF. CDR3 bases: TGTGCCAGCGGAGGGACTAGTCTCGATACGCAGTATTTT.

V usage is TRBV9 and J usage is TRBJ1-6; D might be TRBD1 (6 bases). The CDR3 loop spans 14 amino acids. Germline CDR1 reads SGDLS; CDR2 reads YYNGEE. The V end was cut by 4 bases, the J end by 5 bases, with 10 bases between. CDR3 residues: CASSFGQHNSPLHF. The CDR3 bases are TGTGCCAGCAGCTTTGGACAGCATAATTCACCCCTCCACTTT.

The V and J genes are TRBV7-2 and TRBJ2-3, with 10 bases fitting TRBD2. J was trimmed by 4 bases and V by 3 bases; bases with no gene match: 13. Per germline, CDR1 SGHTA and CDR2 FQGNSA. The CDR3 runs 18 residues. The CDR3 loop reads CASSFAPSGRAAADTQYF. As DNA, the CDR3 is TGTGCCAGCAGCTTCGCTCCTAGCGGGAGAGCAGCGGCAGATACGCAGTATTTT.

In DNA, the CDR3 is TGTGCCAGTAGTCTACAAGGATATGGAAACACCATATATTTT. The encoded protein is CASSLQGYGNTIYF. The rearrangement joins TRBV19 to TRBJ1-3; D is unclear. From germline, CDR1 is LNHDA and CDR2 SQIVND (reference sequence). There are 14 residues in the CDR3. V lost 5 bases and J lost 3, with 11 bases in between.

The J gene is TRBJ1-1, the V gene TRBV4-1, with unresolved D. V was clipped by 0 bases and J by 3 bases, with 8 bases between them. The CDR3 spans 14 residues. CDR1 and CDR2 from the germline V gene are MGHRA and YSYEKL. CDR3 region: CASSQEWADTEAFF. The CDR3 DNA sequence: TGCGCCAGCAGCCAAGAGTGGGCGGACACTGAAGCTTTCTTT.

This sequence joins TRBV15 and TRBJ1-4; TRBD1 is a possible D gene (5 bases). V lost 1 base and J 0 bases, leaving 9 bases between the germline ends. The CDR3 is 16 residues long. Germline V gives CDR1 LNHNV, CDR2 YYDKDF (reference sequence). The CDR3 sequence: CATSRAQGTTNEKLFF. Here the CDR3 DNA reads TGTGCCACCAGCAGAGCCCAGGGTACAACTAATGAAAAACTGTTTTTT.

The V and J genes are TRBV6-6 and TRBJ2-7; TRBD2 matches 7 bases. The CDR3 covers 15 residues. The germline V gene has CDR1 MNHNY and CDR2 SVGAGI (reference sequence). The V and J ends lost 7 bases and 5 bases, in that order; junction bases with no gene match: 14. This CDR3 reads CASNLFASGRDEQYF. In DNA, the CDR3 is TGTGCCAGCAACCTCTTCGCTAGCGGCCGGGACGAGCAGTACTTC.